Listed here is a single T cell receptor (beta chain). The V end lost 5 bases, the J end lost 3 bases, and 17 bases lay between the germline ends. The CDR3 runs to 15 residues. Per germline, CDR1 SGHVS and CDR2 FNYEAQ. This sample was taken from a study of glioma-infiltrating T cells after dendritic cell vaccination. Libraries were prepared by immunoSEQ multiplex PCR; TCRdb keeps only in-frame clonotypes and omits some of them. Of about 21,000 clones listed, 79% are singletons. The TCR sequence derives from a human donor with glioblastoma. The chain recombines TRBV7-6 with TRBJ2-7, with a possible D match to TRBD2 (7 bases). Sequenced here: blood, sampled before dendritic cell vaccination. CDR3 loop: CASSRGGGGDYEQYF. The CDR3 region has the DNA TGTGCCAGCAGCCGTGGGGGAGGGGGTGACTACGAGCAGTACTTC.